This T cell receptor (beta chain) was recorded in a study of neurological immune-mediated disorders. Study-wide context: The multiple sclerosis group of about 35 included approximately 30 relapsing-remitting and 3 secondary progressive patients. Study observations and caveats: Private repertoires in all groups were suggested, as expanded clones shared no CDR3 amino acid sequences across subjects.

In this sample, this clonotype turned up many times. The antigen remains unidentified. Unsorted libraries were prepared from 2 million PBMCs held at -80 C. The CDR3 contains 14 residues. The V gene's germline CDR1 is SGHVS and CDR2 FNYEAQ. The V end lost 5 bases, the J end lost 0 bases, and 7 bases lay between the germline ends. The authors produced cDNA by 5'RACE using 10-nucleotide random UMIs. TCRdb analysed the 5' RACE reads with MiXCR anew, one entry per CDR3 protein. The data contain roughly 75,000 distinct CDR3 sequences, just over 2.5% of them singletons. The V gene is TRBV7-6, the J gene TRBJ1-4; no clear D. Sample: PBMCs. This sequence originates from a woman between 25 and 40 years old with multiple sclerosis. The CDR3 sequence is CASSPSPTNEKLFF. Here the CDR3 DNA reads TGTGCCAGCAGCCCTTCCCCAACTAATGAAAAACTGTTTTTT.